A selection of T cell receptor beta chains follows, all from one sample in a study of T cell repertoires in cytomegalovirus infection. These receptors lack a known antigen. TCRdb reprocessed the reads with MiXCR, giving one entry per CDR3 protein. The profile shows around 430,000 distinct CDR3 sequences, under 45% of them singletons. The sequences come from cultured PBMCs, collected from culture after CMV antigen stimulation. Receptor source: a human donor in good health (CMV status not recorded). Some clones in this sample may be carry-over from other donors' samples. Both conserved end residues are part of each CDR3. Each record gives: CDR3 length, clone size, D gene, V gene, J gene, CDR3 protein, CDR3 DNA. D genes are given only for firm matches. Size values are once, few and many counts, or a class for expanded clones, and some rows have none.

length: 15; size: many; D: TRBD2; V: TRBV7-2; J: TRBJ2-7; CDR3: CASSLSSGSFHEQYF; DNA: TGTGCCAGCAGCTTATCTAGCGGGAGTTTCCACGAGCAGTACTTC
length: 17; size: -; D: -; V: TRBV6-8; J: TRBJ1-6; CDR3: CASSYSADDYYNSPLHF; DNA: TGTGCCAGCAGTTACTCCGCAGACGATTACTATAATTCACCCCTCCACTTT
length: 18; size: -; D: -; V: TRBV4-1; J: TRBJ1-2; CDR3: CASSQDLVSFTTNYGYTF; DNA: TGCGCCAGCAGCCAAGATTTGGTTTCCTTCACCACTAACTATGGCTACACCTTC
length: 13; size: -; D: -; V: TRBV6-1; J: TRBJ1-2; CDR3: CASSFLDTYGYTF; DNA: TGTGCCAGCAGTTTTCTAGACACATATGGCTACACCTTC
length: 15; size: -; D: TRBD1; V: TRBV5-1; J: TRBJ2-7; CDR3: CASSLEGQGYGEQYF; DNA: TGCGCCAGCAGCTTGGAGGGACAGGGATACGGCGAGCAGTACTTC
length: 17; size: -; D: -; V: TRBV11-2; J: TRBJ2-2; CDR3: CASSFPLGGRNTGELFF; DNA: TGTGCCAGCAGCTTCCCCCTCGGGGGGCGGAACACCGGGGAGCTGTTTTTT
length: 14; size: many; D: -; V: TRBV12-3/TRBV12-4; J: TRBJ1-2; CDR3: CASSLAGLSYGYTF; DNA: TGTGCCAGCAGTCTCGCCGGCCTAAGCTATGGCTACACCTTC
length: 16; size: -; D: -; V: TRBV7-9; J: TRBJ1-1; CDR3: CASSPPGTLGDTEAFF; DNA: TGTGCCAGCAGTCCACCCGGGACTCTAGGGGACACTGAAGCTTTCTTT
length: 14; size: -; D: -; V: TRBV9; J: TRBJ1-3; CDR3: CASSVTVVGNTIYF; DNA: TGTGCCAGCAGCGTTACAGTCGTCGGCAACACCATATATTTT
length: 14; size: few; D: -; V: TRBV6-1; J: TRBJ2-3; CDR3: CASSDLLPPDTQYF; DNA: TGTGCCAGCAGTGATTTGCTTCCCCCAGATACGCAGTATTTT
length: 14; size: once; D: TRBD1; V: TRBV2; J: TRBJ2-5; CDR3: CASNYGQGAETQYF; DNA: TGTGCCAGCAATTATGGACAGGGGGCTGAGACCCAGTACTTC
length: 13; size: few; D: -; V: TRBV12-3/TRBV12-4; J: TRBJ2-7; CDR3: CASSLDSRYEQYF; DNA: TGTGCCAGCAGTTTAGATTCGAGGTACGAGCAGTACTTC
length: 15; size: -; D: -; V: TRBV5-1; J: TRBJ1-5; CDR3: CASSLGAGETQPQHF; DNA: TGCGCCAGCAGCTTAGGGGCCGGAGAGACCCAGCCCCAGCATTTT
length: 14; size: -; D: TRBD2; V: TRBV7-6; J: TRBJ2-7; CDR3: CASSFSGKSYEQYF; DNA: TGTGCCAGCAGCTTTAGCGGGAAGTCCTACGAGCAGTACTTC
length: 14; size: -; D: -; V: TRBV30; J: TRBJ1-5; CDR3: CAWSYGGVISPQHF; DNA: TGTGCCTGGAGTTACGGGGGTGTTATCAGCCCCCAGCATTTT
length: 20; size: -; D: -; V: TRBV6-1; J: TRBJ1-1; CDR3: CASSESADSGWMAWGAEAFF; DNA: TGTGCCAGCAGTGAATCGGCCGACAGTGGATGGATGGCCTGGGGCGCTGAAGCTTTCTTT
length: 17; size: -; D: -; V: TRBV12-3/TRBV12-4; J: TRBJ2-3; CDR3: CASSFTVRGGIGDTQYF; DNA: TGTGCCAGCAGTTTTACCGTGAGGGGGGGGATTGGGGATACGCAGTATTTT
length: 15; size: few; D: -; V: TRBV4-3; J: TRBJ1-2; CDR3: CASSQSPVVTYGYTF; DNA: TGCGCCAGCAGCCAATCCCCGGTGGTAACCTATGGCTACACCTTC
length: 15; size: -; D: TRBD1; V: TRBV7-2; J: TRBJ2-3; CDR3: CASSSQQGWGDTQYF; DNA: TGTGCCAGCAGCTCTCAACAGGGGTGGGGAGATACGCAGTATTTT
length: 15; size: -; D: TRBD1; V: TRBV7-2; J: TRBJ2-3; CDR3: CASSRTGASTDTQYF; DNA: TGTGCCAGCAGCCGGACAGGGGCTAGCACAGATACGCAGTATTTT
length: 13; size: -; D: -; V: TRBV7-2; J: TRBJ1-1; CDR3: CASSFQANTEAFF; DNA: TGTGCCAGCAGCTTTCAGGCGAACACTGAAGCTTTCTTT
length: 14; size: -; D: -; V: TRBV7-8; J: TRBJ2-7; CDR3: CASSLVFRDYEQYF; DNA: TGTGCCAGCAGCTTAGTATTCCGGGACTACGAGCAGTACTTC
length: 15; size: -; D: -; V: TRBV7-2; J: TRBJ2-5; CDR3: CASSLTSDTLVTQYF; DNA: TGTGCCAGCAGCTTAACTTCCGACACGTTAGTAACCCAGTACTTC
length: 14; size: -; D: TRBD1; V: TRBV7-9; J: TRBJ2-3; CDR3: CASSIQGRGDTQYF; DNA: TGTGCCAGCAGCATACAGGGGCGAGGGGATACGCAGTATTTT